The TCR beta chain described here comes from a study of post-analysis software for immune sequencing data. Study-wide results and limits: Multiple sclerosis was associated with a significant reduction in normalized Chao1 diversity relative to controls. Patients showed TRBV5-6, TRBV5-1 and TRBV20-1 among five TRBV segments more frequent than in controls.

For this clonotype: The antigen is unknown.

CDR3 length equals 14 residues. Germline values: CDR1 SEHNR, CDR2 FQNEAQ (reference sequence). V was clipped by 2 bases and J by 5 bases; unmatched bases: 3. Included in the TCR beta cDNA libraries were unique molecular identifiers. TCRdb independently ran MiXCR on the PCR reads; one entry per CDR3 protein. The sample includes 750,000 to 950,000 distinct CDR3 sequences, approximately 44% of them seen just once. The TCR sequence derives from a girl between 5 and 17 years old with multiple sclerosis. The sequenced sample consisted of blood. V is TRBV7-9 and J is TRBJ2-5; 9 bases map to TRBD1. The CDR3 DNA sequence: TGTGCCAGCAGCTTAACAGGGGGCGCGGAGACCCAGTACTTC. Protein product: CASSLTGGAETQYF. The full variable domain, completed using reference TRBV7-9 and TRBJ2-5, is DTGVSQNPRHKITKRGQNVTFRCDPISEHNRLYWYRQTLGQGPEFLTYFQNEAQLEKSRLLSDRFSAERPKGSFSTLEIQRTEQGDSAMYLCASSLTGGAETQYFGPGTRLLVL.